The 30 T cell receptor beta chains reported below all come from one sample, sequenced in a study of T cells in Graves' hyperthyroidism and ophthalmopathy. It was RNA transcripts that yielded the amplified TCR beta CDR3 regions. Using the HTBI primer set, a first-round RT-PCR was run on the TCR CDR3. MiXCR, applied by TCRdb to the multiplex PCR reads, yields one record per CDR3 protein. The table lists approximately 720,000 distinct CDR3 sequences, around a sixth of them singletons. Sample: blood. These receptors were obtained from a woman aged 45-65 years with Graves' hyperthyroidism that later progressed to Graves' ophthalmopathy.

This clonotype was detected ten times or more. The chain is built from TRBV20-1 and TRBJ2-1; 9 positions match TRBD1. The CDR3 consists of 16 residues. Germline V lookup: CDR1 DFQATT, CDR2 SNEGSKA (reference sequence). Trimming cost V 5 bases and J 3 bases; bases outside gene matches: 11. The CDR3 bases are TGCAGTGCTCCCCCCGTTGGGACAGGGAGCTACAATGAGCAGTTCTTC. Residues: CSAPPVGTGSYNEQFF.

The chain recombines TRBV29-1 with TRBJ1-2; tentative D call: TRBD1 (5 bases). V was pared by 5 bases and J by 11 bases, with 21 bases between. The CDR3 has 13 residues. CDR1 is SQVTM and CDR2 is ANQGSEA in the germline V gene. The CDR3 reads CSVQDGTLLVYTF. The CDR3 DNA follows: TGCAGCGTTCAGGACGGGACCCTTCTAGTGTACACCTTC.

The chain is built from TRBV20-1 and TRBJ1-3, with unresolved D. From germline, CDR1 is DFQATT and CDR2 SNEGSKA (reference sequence). V was clipped by 6 bases and J by 4 bases, with 10 bases between them. The CDR3 length is 12 residues. In DNA, the CDR3 is TGCAGTGCCCATCGGACCGGAAACACCATATATTTT. Residues: CSAHRTGNTIYF.

This clonotype was found many times. The chain employs TRBV11-3 and TRBJ2-1, with 8 bases aligning to TRBD2. The CDR3 is made up of 15 amino acids. Germline CDR1 and CDR2: SGHNT and YENEEA. After removal of 1 base from V and 9 bases from J, the junction contained 8 bases not matched to a gene. CDR3: CASSLVGTRGAEQFF. The CDR3, as DNA: TGTGCCAGCAGCTTAGTGGGGACTAGAGGGGCTGAGCAGTTCTTC.

With regard to this clonotype: The junction and the germline gene differ at one end; a read error may be behind it. The chain couples TRBV5-1 to TRBJ1-2; a weak D match, TRBD1 (5 bases). Looked up from germline, CDR1 is SGHRS and CDR2 is YFSETQ. The CDR3 consists of 14 residues. CDR3 amino acids: CASSLFRAGNGYTF. The CDR3 nucleotides read TGTGCCAGCAGCTTGTTCAGGGCAGGGAATGGCTACACCTTC.

This rearrangement joins TRBV16 to TRBJ1-1, with a possible D match to TRBD1 (6 bases). From germline, CDR1 is KGHSY and CDR2 FQNENV. The V and J ends lost 5 bases and 1 base respectively, with 11 bases between them. The CDR3 runs 14 residues. The CDR3 here is CASSELQGNTEAFF. The CDR3 DNA sequence: TGTGCCAGCAGCGAGCTACAGGGGAACACTGAAGCTTTCTTT.

V gene TRBV30 combines with J gene TRBJ1-5; no firm D call. CDR1 GTSNPN and CDR2 SVGIG come from the germline V gene (reference sequence). The CDR3 extends over 8 amino acids. CDR3 residues: CKGQPQHF. The DNA for the CDR3 is TGTAAAGGGCAGCCCCAGCATTTT.

The chain links TRBV4-1 to TRBJ1-2, with 8 bases matching TRBD1. J gave up 2 bases and V 0 bases, and 5 bases lay outside the gene matches. This CDR3 spans 16 amino acids. Germline V gives CDR1 MGHRA, CDR2 YSYEKL. CDR3 residues: CASSQDSPGGNYGYTF. Here the CDR3 DNA reads TGCGCCAGCAGCCAAGATTCTCCAGGGGGCAACTATGGCTACACCTTC.

The table lists this clonotype with a few counts. The chain employs TRBV11-2 and TRBJ2-1; 8 positions agree with TRBD2. The CDR3 consists of 16 residues. CDR1 and CDR2 from the germline V gene are SGHAT and FQNNGV. The V gene end was trimmed by 0 bases and the J gene end by 4 bases; junction bases not matched to a gene: 5. This CDR3 reads CASSLERGDGYNEQFF. CDR3 nucleotide sequence: TGTGCCAGCAGCTTAGAGCGGGGGGACGGTTACAATGAGCAGTTCTTC.

This clonotype occurred many times. This chain joins TRBV2 and TRBJ2-7, with D uncertain. CDR3 length: 12 residues. CDR1 and CDR2 from the germline V gene are SNHLY and FYNNEI. Trimming cost V 2 bases and J 4 bases, with 6 bases left between them. DNA of the CDR3: TGTGCCAGCAGTGAAAGGCTTTACGAGCAGTACTTC. This sequence encodes CASSERLYEQYF.

V gene TRBV15 combines with J gene TRBJ2-1, with 7 positions matching TRBD2. The V gene end was trimmed by 1 base and the J gene end by 12 bases; junction bases not matched to a gene: 12. Germline V gene data show CDR1 as LNHNV and CDR2 as YYDKDF (reference sequence). CDR3 size: 15 residues. The CDR3 nucleotides read TGTGCCACCAGCAGAGGAGCGGGGACGGGGTACGGGCAGTTCTTC. This gives the protein CATSRGAGTGYGQFF.

For the CDR3, the DNA is TGTGCCAGCAGCTTTTTCGGGGGGCCTAGCACTGAAGCTTTCTTT. Residues: CASSFFGGPSTEAFF. V and J are TRBV11-2 and TRBJ1-1, with a weak D call TRBD1 (6 bases). Trimming removed 3 bases at V and 4 bases at J, with 15 bases between. The length of the CDR3 is 15 residues. The V gene's germline CDR1 is SGHAT and CDR2 FQNNGV.

The chain couples TRBV7-2 to TRBJ2-3; TRBD2 is a possible D gene (6 bases). This CDR3 has 18 amino acids. Germline assignment: CDR1 SGHTA and CDR2 FQGNSA. The ends were cut back, 3 bases at V and 3 bases at J, with 22 bases in the middle. Here the CDR3 DNA reads TGTGCCAGCAGCTTCGGGCCCAGGGCAAGCGGGCTTACAGATACGCAGTATTTT. The encoded protein is CASSFGPRASGLTDTQYF.

This clonotype was recorded a few times. CDR3 sequence reads: CASSPRPGTGMNTEAFF. The CDR3 DNA is TGTGCCAGCAGCCCGCGTCCCGGGACAGGAATGAACACTGAAGCTTTCTTT. The rearrangement uses TRBV5-5 and TRBJ1-1; 8 nucleotides align to TRBD1. The trim removed 4 bases at V and 0 bases at J, leaving 11 bases unmatched. The CDR3 has 17 amino acids. The germline gives CDR1 SGHKS, CDR2 YYEKEE (reference sequence).

This clonotype showed up many times. The V gene is TRBV27, the J gene TRBJ2-7; 8 positions match TRBD2. J gave up 5 bases and V 2 bases, and 2 bases lay outside the gene matches. CDR3 length: 13 amino acids. CDR1 MNHEY and CDR2 SMNVEV come from the germline V gene (reference sequence). The CDR3 region has the DNA TGTGCCAGCAGTTTACGGGAGGGCGACGAGCAGTACTTC. Amino acids: CASSLREGDEQYF.

The DNA of the CDR3 is TGTGCCAGCAGCTCCATGGGGACAAGTGAAGCTTTCTTT. Its translation is CASSSMGTSEAFF. The V and J genes are TRBV7-9 and TRBJ1-1; perhaps TRBD1 as D (6 bases). Trimming took 4 bases from V and 7 from J, leaving 13 bases between them. The CDR3 loop spans 13 amino acids. CDR1 and CDR2 from the germline V gene are SEHNR and FQNEAQ (reference sequence).

In this sample, this clonotype turned up many times. This sequence joins TRBV30 and TRBJ2-7; TRBD1 matches 7 bases. Losses at the gene ends were 1 base for V and 3 bases for J; bases not matched to a gene: 6. This CDR3 is built from 14 residues. Germline V gene lookup returns CDR1 GTSNPN and CDR2 SVGIG (reference sequence). CDR3 coding DNA: TGTGCCTGGAGTGCCGGGACAGCTATCTACGAGCAGTACTTC. The encoded protein is CAWSAGTAIYEQYF. The full variable domain, with the rest looked up from reference TRBV30 and TRBJ2-7, is SQTIHQWPATLVQPVGSPLSLECTVEGTSNPNLYWYRQAAGRGLQLLFYSVGIGQISSEVPQNLSASRPQDRQFILSSKKLLLSDSGFYLCAWSAGTAIYEQYFGPGTRLTVT.

The rearrangement uses TRBV5-5 and TRBJ1-1; D may be TRBD1 (5 bases). CDR3 length: 14 amino acids. The ends were cut back, 3 bases at V and 4 bases at J, with 13 bases in the middle. Germline V gene data show CDR1 as SGHKS and CDR2 as YYEKEE (reference sequence). CDR3 bases: TGTGCCAGCAGCTCCAGGGAACGGACCACTGAAGCTTTCTTT. Residues: CASSSRERTTEAFF.

The chain uses TRBV5-6 and TRBJ1-4; TRBD1 is a possible D gene (6 bases). CDR1 and CDR2 from the germline V gene are SGHDT and YYEEEE. CDR3 length: 14 amino acids. V was clipped by 2 bases and J by 5 bases, with 10 bases between them. The CDR3 DNA reads TGTGCCAGCAGCTTCAGGGGACCAAATGAAAAACTGTTTTTT. Translated, it gives CASSFRGPNEKLFF. The full variable domain, completed using reference TRBV5-6 and TRBJ1-4, is DAGVTQSPTHLIKTRGQQVTLRCSPKSGHDTVSWYQQALGQGPQFIFQYYEEEERQRGNFPDRFSGHQFPNYSSELNVNALLLGDSALYLCASSFRGPNEKLFFGSGTQLSVL.

This clonotype was picked up a small number of times. This chain uses TRBV6-2 or TRBV6-3 with TRBJ1-5; TRBD1 matches 9 bases. After removal of 0 bases from V and 2 bases from J, the junction contained 11 bases not matched to a gene. CDR1 is MNHEY, CDR2 SVGEGT, per germline. This CDR3 is built from 19 residues. The CDR3 sequence is CASSYSTGTGFSGNQPQHF. As DNA, the CDR3 is TGTGCCAGCAGTTACTCTACTGGGACAGGGTTTTCGGGCAATCAGCCCCAGCATTTT.

This clonotype appeared many times. The genes are TRBV12-3 or TRBV12-4 and TRBJ1-1; unclear D gene. CDR3 size: 14 residues. With 2 bases removed from V and 3 bases from J, the gap between germline ends came to 10 bases. The CDR3 spells CASSLRVGDTEAFF. The CDR3 nucleotides are TGTGCCAGCAGTTTAAGGGTCGGGGACACTGAAGCTTTCTTT.

The chain is built from TRBV19 and TRBJ1-5; D ambiguous. Trimming took 3 bases from V and 2 from J, leaving 14 bases between them. The germline gives CDR1 LNHDA, CDR2 SQIVND (reference sequence). This CDR3 comprises 16 residues. CDR3 nucleotides: TGTGCCAGTAGTATCGGGGAGGGCTTGGGCAATCAGCCCCAGCATTTT. This translates into CASSIGEGLGNQPQHF. Combining the CDR3 with reference TRBV19 and TRBJ1-5 gives the whole variable domain DGGITQSPKYLFRKEGQNVTLSCEQNLNHDAMYWYRQDPGQGLRLIYYSQIVNDFQKGDIAEGYSVSREKKESFPLTVTSAQKNPTAFYLCASSIGEGLGNQPQHFGDGTRLSIL.

This clonotype was counted at least ten times. The chain employs TRBV7-9 and TRBJ2-5; D gene uncertain. V lost 4 bases and J 3 bases, leaving 12 bases between the germline ends. The CDR3 runs 14 residues. From germline, CDR1 is SEHNR and CDR2 FQNEAQ (reference sequence). The DNA for the CDR3 is TGTGCCAGCAGCTGGCGACGGAGTGAAGAGACCCAGTACTTC. Protein sequence: CASSWRRSEETQYF.

This chain connects TRBV20-1 to TRBJ1-5; D is perhaps TRBD1 (6 bases). Deletions cut 6 bases from V and 0 bases from J, with 18 bases between. The CDR3 is 16 amino acids. Germline-derived CDR1 and CDR2 are DFQATT and SNEGSKA (reference sequence). The CDR3 nucleotides are TGCAGTGCCCAACCCGGGACACTTTATAGCAATCAGCCCCAGCATTTT. Residues: CSAQPGTLYSNQPQHF.

The chain has TRBV10-3 and TRBJ2-2; 8 nucleotides align to TRBD2. The CDR3 covers 17 residues. V dropped 0 bases and J dropped 3; count of bases not matched to a gene: 6. Germline CDR1 reads ENHRY; CDR2 reads SYGVKD. CDR3 bases: TGTGCCATCAGTGAGTCTGTACCAGCGGGGGACACCGGGGAGCTGTTTTTT. This sequence encodes CAISESVPAGDTGELFF.

The chain carries TRBV4-1 and TRBJ2-5; a possible D gene is TRBD2 (6 bases). V dropped 1 base and J dropped 4 bases, with 19 bases sitting between them. From germline, CDR1 is MGHRA and CDR2 YSYEKL. The CDR3 sequence is 17 residues long. The CDR3 loop is CASSQGNLGTWLETQYF. For the CDR3, the DNA is TGCGCCAGCAGCCAAGGGAATCTCGGGACTTGGCTAGAGACCCAGTACTTC.

This clonotype has more than one count but fewer than ten. CDR3 DNA sequence: TGCAGTGCTTCCGACAGTGCCGGAAACACCATATATTTT. It encodes CSASDSAGNTIYF. The V call is TRBV20-1, the J call TRBJ1-3; tentatively, D is TRBD1 (5 bases). CDR1 is DFQATT, CDR2 SNEGSKA, per germline (reference sequence). With 5 bases removed from V and 4 bases from J, the gap between germline ends came to 12 bases. The CDR3 is 13 residues long.

V is TRBV5-1 and J is TRBJ1-1; 7 bases are shared with TRBD1. V shed 4 bases, J shed 6 bases, and the junction held 9 bases outside the gene matches. The CDR3 length is 14 residues. The V gene's germline CDR1 is SGHRS and CDR2 YFSETQ. The CDR3 protein is CASSPDRPQPEAFF. The CDR3 DNA reads TGCGCCAGCAGCCCGGACAGGCCCCAGCCTGAAGCTTTCTTT.

The chain employs TRBV29-1 and TRBJ2-5, with D perhaps TRBD2 (6 bases). Trimming took 6 bases from V and 9 from J, leaving 20 bases between them. There are 13 residues in the CDR3. In germline, CDR1 is SQVTM, CDR2 ANQGSEA. The chain's CDR3 is CSVLRLGSGAQYF. CDR3 DNA sequence: TGCAGCGTCTTAAGACTAGGGTCTGGGGCCCAGTACTTC.

This clonotype was counted only a few times. The chain has TRBV7-6 and TRBJ1-1, with no clear D. Germline V CDR1 and CDR2: SGHVS, FNYEAQ. This CDR3 has 15 residues. V was trimmed by 1 base and J by 0 bases, leaving 9 bases between them. In nucleotides, the CDR3 is TGTGCCAGCAGCTTAGACGGCAGAGTGAACACTGAAGCTTTCTTT. Residues: CASSLDGRVNTEAFF.